This T cell receptor beta chain was captured in a study of T cells after posttransplantation cyclophosphamide. This CDR3 spans 17 amino acids. Germline V gene sequence: CDR1 MNHEY, CDR2 SMNVEV (reference sequence). Trimming shortened V by 11 bases and J by 3 bases, and 23 bases separated the two germline ends. Here immunoSEQ multiplex PCR was the method, and the copy in TCRdb shows in-frame clones only, minus some. The table lists about 15,000 clones, 76% of them singletons, with more than 0.95% in the top ten. The chain has TRBV27 and TRBJ2-6; weak D call: TRBD1 (5 bases). The specimen sequenced was memory CD4+ T cells sorted from PBMCs. The sequence came from a man aged 50-59 years. DNA of the CDR3: TGTGCCTGCAAGGGTCAGGGCCACCTCCGTGGGGCCAACGTCCTGACTTTC. Its protein product is CACKGQGHLRGANVLTF.